This TCR beta chain was sequenced in a study of cytomegalovirus exposure and HLA in healthy donors. The PCR used 60 Vbeta and 13 Jbeta primers. The protocol was immunoSEQ multiplex PCR, while the TCRdb copy is restricted to in-frame clones and leaves out a portion. The sample yields around 44,000 clones, of which the top ten take up more than 5.5%. J gave up 7 bases and V 7 bases, and 8 bases lay outside the gene matches. Germline CDR1 and CDR2: MDHEN and SYDVKM. The CDR3 loop spans 13 amino acids. V is TRBV28 and J is TRBJ2-7, with 9 bases aligning to TRBD2. This sequence was found in a male donor in good health and CMV-seropositive. Sequencing was performed on PBMCs. The CDR3 DNA reads TGTGCCAGCATAGGCGGGGGGGCGGAAGAGCAGTACTTC. Protein product: CASIGGGAEEQYF. Full variable domain (outside the CDR3, taken from reference TRBV28 and TRBJ2-7): DVKVTQSSRYLVKRTGEKVFLECVQDMDHENMFWYRQDPGLGLRLIYFSYDVKMKEKGDIPEGYSVSREKKERFSLILESASTNQTSMYLCASIGGGAEEQYFGPGTRLTVT.